The rows below give T cell receptor beta chains drawn from one sample of a study of blood T cell repertoires in COVID-19. Data came from immunoSEQ multiplex PCR; TCRdb stores just in-frame clones and leaves some out. The sample has about 140,000 clones, about 83% seen once. The material sequenced was peripheral blood. These receptors originate from a man aged 45-65 years with acute or convalescent COVID-19. Both conserved end residues are part of each CDR3. Fields, in order: J gene, CDR3 length, D gene, clone size, V gene, CDR3 DNA, CDR3 protein. A D gene is named only where the DNA matches it firmly. Clone size is given for some rows only: seen once, a few or many times, or a class if the clone is expanded.

>TRBJ1-2|12|.|.|TRBV6-5
TGTGCCAGCTTCAGGACTTCTAATGGCTACACCTTC
CASFRTSNGYTF
>TRBJ2-3|15|TRBD2|few|TRBV19
TGTGCCAGTAGTATACTAGCGGGGGGCACAGATACGCAGTATTTT
CASSILAGGTDTQYF
>TRBJ1-3|15|.|.|TRBV9
TGTGCCAGCAGCCCGACCGTCGGGGCTGGAAACACCATATATTTT
CASSPTVGAGNTIYF
>TRBJ2-5|16|TRBD2|.|TRBV11-2
TGTGCCAGCAGCTTAGTCATTCCGCGGGGGGGGGAGACCCAGTACTTC
CASSLVIPRGGETQYF
>TRBJ2-3|15|TRBD2|few|TRBV7-9
TGTGCCAGCAGCTTCGGACTAGCGGGACAAGATACGCAGTATTTT
CASSFGLAGQDTQYF
>TRBJ2-5|16|TRBD1|.|TRBV2
TGTGCCAGCAGTGACCCTAGGACAGGAGACCAAGAGACCCAGTACTTC
CASSDPRTGDQETQYF
>TRBJ2-5|13|.|.|TRBV5-1
TGCGCCAGCAGTTTCAGGCAGAAAGAGACCCAGTACTTC
CASSFRQKETQYF
>TRBJ1-5|15|.|once|TRBV9
TGTGCCAGCAGTATCGGATCGGGGGGCGGCCAGCCCCAGCATTTT
CASSIGSGGGQPQHF
>TRBJ1-4|16|TRBD1|few|TRBV9
TGTGCCAGCAGCACCTCACCTGGGACAGCTAATGAAAAACTGTTTTTT
CASSTSPGTANEKLFF
>TRBJ1-3|15|.|once|TRBV7-6
TGTGCCAGCAGCTTAGGCGGAAGCTCTGGAAACACCATATATTTT
CASSLGGSSGNTIYF
>TRBJ2-2|14|.|.|TRBV13
TGTGCCAGCAGACTAAACTGGGGGGCCGGGGAGCTGTTTTTT
CASRLNWGAGELFF
>TRBJ2-2|15|.|.|TRBV5-1
TGCGCCAGCAGCTTGTCAGGGGCAAACACCGGGGAGCTGTTTTTT
CASSLSGANTGELFF
>TRBJ1-6|15|TRBD1|.|TRBV2
TGTGCCAGCAGTGGGACAGGGGGAAATAATTCACCCCTCCACTTT
CASSGTGGNNSPLHF
>TRBJ2-3|14|TRBD1|.|TRBV12-5
TGTGCTAGTGGCTATGGGACAGACACAGATACGCAGTATTTT
CASGYGTDTDTQYF
>TRBJ2-5|14|.|.|TRBV2
TGTGCCAGCAGCCCGATACAGGGCGGGGAGACCCAGTACTTC
CASSPIQGGETQYF
>TRBJ2-2|17|TRBD2|many|TRBV5-1
TGCGCCAGCAGCTTGGCGTCGCGGGGAGGGATCGGCGGGGAGCTGTTTTTT
CASSLASRGGIGGELFF
>TRBJ1-1|14|TRBD1|.|TRBV6-5
TGTGCCAGCAGTTACCAAGGACAGGGGACTGAAGCTTTCTTT
CASSYQGQGTEAFF
>TRBJ2-1|13|.|.|TRBV3-1/TRBV3-2
TGTGCCAGCAGCCAAGGACTGGTGACGGAGCAGTTCTTC
CASSQGLVTEQFF
>TRBJ2-5|14|.|.|TRBV2
TGTGCCAGCACCCGGTCAGAGGGACAAGAGACCCAGTACTTC
CASTRSEGQETQYF
>TRBJ1-2|13|.|.|TRBV30
TGTGCCTGGAGTAAGGGGGATGGCTATGGCTACACCTTC
CAWSKGDGYGYTF
>TRBJ2-6|18|.|.|TRBV27
TGTGCCAGCAGTTTATCGCCTGCAAGCTACTCTGGGGCCAACGTCCTGACTTTC
CASSLSPASYSGANVLTF
>TRBJ2-7|15|TRBD1|.|TRBV6-1
TGTGCCAGCAGTGAAGCAGGGGACAGGGGTCACGAGCAGTACTTC
CASSEAGDRGHEQYF